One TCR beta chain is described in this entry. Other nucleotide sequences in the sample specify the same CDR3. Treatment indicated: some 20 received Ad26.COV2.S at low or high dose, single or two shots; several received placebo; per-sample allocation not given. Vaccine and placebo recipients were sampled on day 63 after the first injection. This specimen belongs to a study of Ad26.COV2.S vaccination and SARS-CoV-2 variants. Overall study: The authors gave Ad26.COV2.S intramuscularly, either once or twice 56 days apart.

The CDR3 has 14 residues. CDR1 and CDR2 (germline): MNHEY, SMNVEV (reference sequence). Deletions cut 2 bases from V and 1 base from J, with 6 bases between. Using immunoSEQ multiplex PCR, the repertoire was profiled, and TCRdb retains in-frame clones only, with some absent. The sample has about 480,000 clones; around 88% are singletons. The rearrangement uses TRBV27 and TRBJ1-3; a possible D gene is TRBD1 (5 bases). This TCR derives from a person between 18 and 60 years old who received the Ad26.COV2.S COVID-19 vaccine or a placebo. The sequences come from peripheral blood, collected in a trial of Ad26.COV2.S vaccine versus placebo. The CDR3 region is CASSLTGSGNTIYF. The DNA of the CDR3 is TGTGCCAGCAGTTTAACAGGATCTGGAAACACCATATATTTT.